Listed below are T cell receptor beta chains from one sample, sequenced in a study of T cells in tumors after PD-1 blockade. TCRdb's copy holds only in-frame clones and misses some; the assay was immunoSEQ multiplex PCR. The table records over 20,000 clones, about 82% of them present only once. The sequenced sample was PBMCs, obtained after anti-PD-1 treatment. The source is a human donor with basal cell carcinoma. CDR3s include the opening cysteine and the closing phenylalanine or tryptophan. The D gene is left open where the match is weak. Rows may omit the clone size; those that give it use once, few, many or a size class.

abundance	d_gene	v_gene	j_gene	CDR3nt	CDR3aa
-	TRBD2	TRBV11-3	TRBJ2-3	TGTGCCAGCAGCCCCCGCAGCGGGGGGGCTAGCACAGATACGCAGTATTTT	CASSPRSGGASTDTQYF
-	TRBD1	TRBV5-1	TRBJ1-3	TGCGCCAGCAGTCGTGCCGGGACAGATTATGGAAACACCATATATTTT	CASSRAGTDYGNTIYF
-	-	TRBV30	TRBJ2-1	TGTGCCTGGAGTGTACGGATCGGAGCCTACAATGAGCAGTTCTTC	CAWSVRIGAYNEQFF
once	-	TRBV6-5	TRBJ1-2	TGTGCCAGCAGCCCCGGGACGTTAACTAATGGCTACACCTTC	CASSPGTLTNGYTF
-	TRBD1	TRBV2	TRBJ1-2	TGTGCCAGCAATATGGACAGGGGTCTGAGTGGCTACACCTTC	CASNMDRGLSGYTF
-	TRBD1	TRBV4-1	TRBJ1-1	TGCGCCAGCAGCCCGGGACAGGGCACGACTGAAGCTTTCTTT	CASSPGQGTTEAFF
-	TRBD2	TRBV19	TRBJ2-1	TGTGCCAGTAGTGGTAGGTTCACTAGCGGGGGGGCCTACAATGAGCAGTTCTTC	CASSGRFTSGGAYNEQFF
-	-	TRBV6-2/TRBV6-3	TRBJ1-5	TGTGCCAGCAGTTATTACGGAAATAGCAATCAGCCCCAGCATTTT	CASSYYGNSNQPQHF
-	-	TRBV5-4	TRBJ1-4	TGTGCCAGCAGCCCGGGCAGGGGCCGAGCTAATGAAAAACTGTTTTTT	CASSPGRGRANEKLFF
-	-	TRBV18	TRBJ1-1	TGTGCCAGCTCAGGAAGAAACGTTGGTGGGAACACTGAAGCTTTCTTT	CASSGRNVGGNTEAFF
-	-	TRBV3-1/TRBV3-2	TRBJ1-3	TGTGCCAGCAGCCCCACCTGGGACGGTTCTGGAAACACCATATATTTT	CASSPTWDGSGNTIYF
-	-	TRBV6-5	TRBJ1-3	TGTGCCAGCAGTCTGGGGTCGGTGGGAAACACCATATATTTT	CASSLGSVGNTIYF
-	-	TRBV5-4	TRBJ1-2	TGTGCCAGCAGCGCAACGTCCGGGACGAAATATGGCTACACCTTC	CASSATSGTKYGYTF
medium-sized	TRBD1	TRBV19	TRBJ2-1	TGTGCCAGCGGAGACAGGGACGGAGGTTACAATGAGCAGTTCTTC	CASGDRDGGYNEQFF
-	-	TRBV6-2/TRBV6-3	TRBJ1-2	TGTGCCAGCAGTTACTCGGTCTTTAACTATGGCTACACCTTC	CASSYSVFNYGYTF
-	-	TRBV5-1	TRBJ2-5	TGCGCCAGCAGCCCGGTGGGGAAAGAGACCCAGTACTTC	CASSPVGKETQYF
once	TRBD1	TRBV6-1	TRBJ1-5	TGTGCCAGCAGTGAGGGACAGGGGGCTGATCCCCAGCATTTT	CASSEGQGADPQHF
-	TRBD1	TRBV10-3	TRBJ1-4	TGTGCCATCAGTGTGGACAGGGGGCTTAATGAAAAACTGTTTTTT	CAISVDRGLNEKLFF
few	-	TRBV7-9	TRBJ2-7	TGTGCCAGCAGCCCCGGCGTTGGGGAGCAGTACTTC	CASSPGVGEQYF
-	TRBD2	TRBV2	TRBJ2-7	TGTGCCAGCAGTGAAGAGCGGGGAAAATTCTACGAGCAGTACTTC	CASSEERGKFYEQYF
-	TRBD1	TRBV7-9	TRBJ2-7	TGTGCCAGCAGCTCTTATGACAGGGAGATCTACGAGCAGTACTTC	CASSSYDREIYEQYF
-	-	TRBV6-5	TRBJ2-7	TGTGCCAGCAGGCGGGACACCAGCTCCTACGAGCAGTACTTC	CASRRDTSSYEQYF
-	-	TRBV9	TRBJ2-3	TGTGCCAGCAGCCCGAATGGGGCAGATACGCAGTATTTT	CASSPNGADTQYF
few	-	TRBV20-1	TRBJ1-1	TGCAGTGCCCTCACGGGCAGTGAAGCTTTCTTT	CSALTGSEAFF
-	-	TRBV5-4	TRBJ2-5	TGTGCCAGCAGCGGACATCAGGGGCAAGAGACCCAGTACTTC	CASSGHQGQETQYF
-	TRBD2	TRBV30	TRBJ2-1	TGTGCCTGGAGGGCCCGTGGGAGGGGCTCCTACAATGAGCAGTTCTTC	CAWRARGRGSYNEQFF